This T cell receptor (beta chain) was identified during a study of patients and donors after allogeneic stem cell transplantation. One entry per CDR3 protein, called by TCRdb with MiXCR from the RT-PCR reads. This sample yields 70,000 to 85,000 distinct CDR3 sequences, of which about 25% are seen a single time; about 25% belongs to the top ten. Trimming stripped 8 bases from V and 9 bases from J, with 11 bases between. This CDR3 has 11 amino acids. Material for sequencing was blood, either unsorted or a sorted T cell fraction (not recorded which). The receptor comes from a human donor who was either an allogeneic HSCT recipient or a stem cell or donor lymphocyte infusion donor (not recorded which). It is not recorded whose cells these are; they may come from a transplant donor. The chain combines TRBV12-3 or TRBV12-4 with TRBJ2-1; D tentatively reads TRBD1 or TRBD2 (5 bases each). The CDR3 region is CASGWGTEQFF. The CDR3 DNA sequence: TGTGCCAGCGGGTGGGGGACTGAGCAGTTCTTC.